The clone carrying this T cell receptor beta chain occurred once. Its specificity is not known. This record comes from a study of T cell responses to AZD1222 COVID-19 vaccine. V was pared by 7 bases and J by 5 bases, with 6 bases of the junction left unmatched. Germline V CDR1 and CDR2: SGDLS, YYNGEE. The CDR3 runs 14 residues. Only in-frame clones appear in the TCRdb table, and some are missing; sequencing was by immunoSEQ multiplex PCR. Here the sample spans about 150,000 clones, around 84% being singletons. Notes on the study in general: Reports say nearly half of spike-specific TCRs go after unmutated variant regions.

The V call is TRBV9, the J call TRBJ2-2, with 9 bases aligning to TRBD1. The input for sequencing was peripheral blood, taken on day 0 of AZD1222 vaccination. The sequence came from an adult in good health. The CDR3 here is CASSMTGGTGELFF. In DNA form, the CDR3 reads TGTGCCAGCTCGATGACAGGGGGAACCGGGGAGCTGTTTTTT.